Below are 15 T cell receptor beta chains sequenced from a single sample in a study of T cell clonality in common variable immunodeficiency. The protocol was immunoSEQ multiplex PCR, while the TCRdb copy is restricted to in-frame clones and leaves out a portion. This sample has around 39,000 clones, each found more than once. Source material: peripheral blood mononuclear cells. These receptors were collected from a person aged 18 to 75 in good health.

This clone came up many times. This chain's CDR3 is CASSPSGTGELFF. CDR3 DNA, as far as it was read: TGTGCCAGCTCACCATCGGGGACCGGGGAG. The rearrangement joins TRBV18 to TRBJ2-2; D might be TRBD2 (5 bases). The CDR3 end is not reached by the read, which stops 3 residues before it; the germline J gene fills it in. This CDR3 has 13 residues. V lost 2 bases to trimming and J lost 5 bases, with 6 bases between them. The V gene's germline CDR1 is KGHSH and CDR2 LQKENI.

This clone was observed at least ten times. The read ends 3 residues early relative to the CDR3; the germline J gene fills the gap. V and J are TRBV7-9 and TRBJ1-1; 8 bases fit TRBD1. Germline values: CDR1 SEHNR, CDR2 FQNEAQ (reference sequence). The CDR3 consists of 13 residues. The CDR3 sequence is CASRMPGGLEAFF. CDR3 bases read: TGTGCCAGCCGGATGCCAGGGGGCCTGGAA.

This clone was recorded many times. The read finishes 3 residues shy of the CDR3 end, and the germline J gene is used to complete it. The chain carries TRBV10-3 and TRBJ2-1; TRBD2 aligns across 9 bases. Germline V gives CDR1 ENHRY, CDR2 SYGVKD. V lost 0 bases to trimming and J lost 5 bases; unmatched junction nucleotides: 8. CDR3 size: 17 residues. CDR3 residues: CAISESAASGDNNEQFF. Partial CDR3 DNA: TGTGCCATCAGTGAGTCCGCGGCTAGCGGGGATAACAATGAG.

About this clone: The CDR3 is cut off 3 residues early in the read; its end comes from the germline J gene. The chain links TRBV10-2 to TRBJ1-2; TRBD1 agrees at 10 bases. Trimming at V came to 8 bases and at J to 4 bases, leaving 19 bases not matched to a gene. This CDR3 comprises 18 residues. Germline loops: CDR1 WSHSY, CDR2 SAAADI. Here the CDR3 reads CASGRGGTGVPVGYGYTF. CDR3 DNA (partial): TGCGCCAGCGGTAGAGGCGGGACAGGGGTTCCGGTGGGCTATGGC.

Only a few counts were recorded for this clone. From the germline J gene comes the end of the CDR3, since the read stops 3 residues before it. This chain links TRBV25-1 with TRBJ2-1, with TRBD1 identical over 7 bases. In germline, CDR1 is MGHDK, CDR2 SYGVNS. The V segment lost 2 bases and the J segment 2 bases; nucleotides outside the gene matches: 6. There are 16 residues in the CDR3. The CDR3: CASSEITGQTYNEQFF. The sequenced part of the CDR3 DNA is TGTGCCAGCAGTGAAATAACGGGACAGACCTACAATGAG.

This clone was found many times. The sequenced fragment ends 3 residues before the CDR3 boundary, so the rest is inferred from the germline J gene. V gene TRBV5-1 combines with J gene TRBJ1-1; D perhaps matches TRBD1 (6 bases). CDR1 and CDR2 (germline): SGHRS, YFSETQ. CDR3 length: 15 residues. V dropped 4 bases and J dropped 0 bases, with 13 bases sitting between them. The part of the CDR3 DNA that was read is TGCGCCAGCAGCCTAGGGGGACACCTGAACACTGAA. Its protein is CASSLGGHLNTE. The CDR3 reads in full as CASSLGGHLNTEAFF.

About this clone: A far larger clone is one base from this, pointing to a likely read error. The sequenced fragment ends 3 residues before the CDR3 boundary, so the rest is inferred from the germline J gene. The chain recombines TRBV19 with TRBJ2-7, with TRBD2 identical over 10 bases. Germline V lookup: CDR1 LNHDA, CDR2 SQIVND (reference sequence). This CDR3 has 15 amino acids. V trimming: 6 bases; J trimming: 3 bases; junction bases outside the gene matches: 8. Incomplete CDR3 DNA: TGTGCCAGTAGGATATGGCTAGCGGGAGACTACGAG. It specifies CASRIWLAGDYE. The entire CDR3 reads CASRIWLAGDYEQYF.

This clone was detected ten times or more. Coverage ceases 3 residues before the CDR3 finishes, and the germline J gene fills in the end. The chain recombines TRBV10-3 with TRBJ1-2; D remains unclear. In germline, CDR1 is ENHRY, CDR2 SYGVKD. The CDR3 covers 12 residues. The sequenced part of the CDR3 DNA is TGTGCCATCAGTGAAGGGTTGGCGGGC. It translates to CAISEGLAG. The CDR3 reads in full as CAISEGLAGYTF.

This clone was detected ten times or more. The read terminates 3 residues ahead of where the CDR3 ends, so the germline J gene completes it. This chain connects TRBV2 to TRBJ1-4; no clear D gene. This CDR3 spans 17 amino acids. CDR1 is SNHLY and CDR2 is FYNNEI in the germline V gene. Trimming left V 6 bases short and J 8 bases short, with 25 bases between. CDR3 in amino acids: CASRLSQARVIGEKLFF. CDR3 DNA, as far as it was read: TGTGCCAGCAGGCTCTCCCAGGCGAGGGTTATAGGCGAAAAA.

At least ten counts were recorded for this clone. The read ends 3 residues early relative to the CDR3; the germline J gene fills the gap. The chain has TRBV19 and TRBJ2-7, with D possibly matching TRBD1 (5 bases). V lost 6 bases, J lost 4 bases, and 13 bases lay in between. In germline, CDR1 is LNHDA, CDR2 SQIVND (reference sequence). The CDR3 is 13 residues long. Partial CDR3 DNA: TGTGCCAGTAGGTCGGCAGGGATGTACGAG. This sequence encodes CASRSAGMYE. The full CDR3 is CASRSAGMYEQYF.

This clone has ten or more counts. The sequence runs out 3 residues before the end of the CDR3; the remainder is reconstructed from the germline J gene. The chain couples TRBV9 to TRBJ2-1; D may be TRBD2 (5 bases). CDR1 is SGDLS and CDR2 is YYNGEE in the germline V gene. CDR3 length: 16 amino acids. V lost 3 bases to trimming and J lost 0 bases, with 13 bases between them. CDR3 sequence: CASSEAGALSYNEQFF. The CDR3 DNA, read in part, is TGTGCCAGCAGCGAGGCGGGCGCACTCTCCTACAATGAG.

This clone appeared many times. With the read ending 3 residues before the CDR3 end, the germline J gene is used to fill in that end. The chain is built from TRBV7-2 and TRBJ2-7, with a possible D match to TRBD1 (6 bases). The ends were cut back, 5 bases at V and 4 bases at J, with 9 bases in the middle. There are 12 residues in the CDR3. Per germline, CDR1 SGHTA and CDR2 FQGNSA. The CDR3: CASSMDRYEQYF. The CDR3 bases that were read are TGTGCCAGCAGCATGGACAGATACGAG.

This clone was observed many times. Sequencing ends 3 residues short of the CDR3 end; the germline J gene provides the rest. The V call is TRBV7-2, the J call TRBJ2-7; TRBD1 aligns across 7 bases. Trimming took 5 bases from V and 0 from J; bases not matched to a gene: 7. The germline gives CDR1 SGHTA, CDR2 FQGNSA. There are 15 residues in the CDR3. CDR3: CASSTRTGDSYEQYF. CDR3 bases read: TGTGCCAGCAGCACGAGGACAGGAGACTCCTACGAG.

This clone was counted a few times. The CDR3 sequence: CASSIVSSGTDTQYF. The covered CDR3 bases are TGTGCCAGTAGTATCGTGTCTAGCGGCACAGATACG. This chain connects TRBV19 to TRBJ2-3, with D possibly matching TRBD2 (6 bases). From the germline J gene comes the end of the CDR3, since the read stops 3 residues before it. Between the trimmed V and J ends, which lost 3 bases and 1 base, there was a span of 11 bases. The CDR3 length is 15 residues. The germline gives CDR1 LNHDA, CDR2 SQIVND (reference sequence).

Remarks on this clone: Possible read error: a much larger clone is one base away. The CDR3 end lies 3 residues beyond the end of the read and is filled in from the germline J gene. The gene calls are TRBV2 and TRBJ1-4, with a tentative D call TRBD1 (6 bases). Germline V gene data show CDR1 as SNHLY and CDR2 as FYNNEI. This CDR3 has 17 residues. Trimming left V 6 bases short and J 7 bases short, with 24 bases between. The DNA read from the CDR3 is TGTGCCAGCAGCAGGGGAGAGGCTTTTAAGAAGGGTGAAAAA. As protein: CASSRGEAFKKGEK. The entire CDR3 reads CASSRGEAFKKGEKLFF.